This T cell receptor beta chain originates from a study of CD8+CD57+ T cells in acquired aplastic anemia. Genomic DNA served as template for TCR beta VDJ and CDR3 profiling. TCRdb reprocessed the reads with MiXCR, giving one entry per CDR3 protein. The sample includes about 190,000 distinct CDR3 sequences, roughly half seen only once; the top ten take roughly 15%. The receptor was derived from a human donor in good health, serving as a control. Sample: sorted CD4+, CD8+, or CD8+CD57+ T cells (not recorded which) from PBMCs.

Written as DNA, the CDR3 is TGTGTCAGTAGTTACGACGCTTCCTACGAGCAGTACTTC. Encoded protein: CVSSYDASYEQYF. This chain joins TRBV6-5 and TRBJ2-7; D remains ambiguous. This CDR3 comprises 13 residues. The germline V gene encodes CDR1 MNHEY and CDR2 SVGAGI.